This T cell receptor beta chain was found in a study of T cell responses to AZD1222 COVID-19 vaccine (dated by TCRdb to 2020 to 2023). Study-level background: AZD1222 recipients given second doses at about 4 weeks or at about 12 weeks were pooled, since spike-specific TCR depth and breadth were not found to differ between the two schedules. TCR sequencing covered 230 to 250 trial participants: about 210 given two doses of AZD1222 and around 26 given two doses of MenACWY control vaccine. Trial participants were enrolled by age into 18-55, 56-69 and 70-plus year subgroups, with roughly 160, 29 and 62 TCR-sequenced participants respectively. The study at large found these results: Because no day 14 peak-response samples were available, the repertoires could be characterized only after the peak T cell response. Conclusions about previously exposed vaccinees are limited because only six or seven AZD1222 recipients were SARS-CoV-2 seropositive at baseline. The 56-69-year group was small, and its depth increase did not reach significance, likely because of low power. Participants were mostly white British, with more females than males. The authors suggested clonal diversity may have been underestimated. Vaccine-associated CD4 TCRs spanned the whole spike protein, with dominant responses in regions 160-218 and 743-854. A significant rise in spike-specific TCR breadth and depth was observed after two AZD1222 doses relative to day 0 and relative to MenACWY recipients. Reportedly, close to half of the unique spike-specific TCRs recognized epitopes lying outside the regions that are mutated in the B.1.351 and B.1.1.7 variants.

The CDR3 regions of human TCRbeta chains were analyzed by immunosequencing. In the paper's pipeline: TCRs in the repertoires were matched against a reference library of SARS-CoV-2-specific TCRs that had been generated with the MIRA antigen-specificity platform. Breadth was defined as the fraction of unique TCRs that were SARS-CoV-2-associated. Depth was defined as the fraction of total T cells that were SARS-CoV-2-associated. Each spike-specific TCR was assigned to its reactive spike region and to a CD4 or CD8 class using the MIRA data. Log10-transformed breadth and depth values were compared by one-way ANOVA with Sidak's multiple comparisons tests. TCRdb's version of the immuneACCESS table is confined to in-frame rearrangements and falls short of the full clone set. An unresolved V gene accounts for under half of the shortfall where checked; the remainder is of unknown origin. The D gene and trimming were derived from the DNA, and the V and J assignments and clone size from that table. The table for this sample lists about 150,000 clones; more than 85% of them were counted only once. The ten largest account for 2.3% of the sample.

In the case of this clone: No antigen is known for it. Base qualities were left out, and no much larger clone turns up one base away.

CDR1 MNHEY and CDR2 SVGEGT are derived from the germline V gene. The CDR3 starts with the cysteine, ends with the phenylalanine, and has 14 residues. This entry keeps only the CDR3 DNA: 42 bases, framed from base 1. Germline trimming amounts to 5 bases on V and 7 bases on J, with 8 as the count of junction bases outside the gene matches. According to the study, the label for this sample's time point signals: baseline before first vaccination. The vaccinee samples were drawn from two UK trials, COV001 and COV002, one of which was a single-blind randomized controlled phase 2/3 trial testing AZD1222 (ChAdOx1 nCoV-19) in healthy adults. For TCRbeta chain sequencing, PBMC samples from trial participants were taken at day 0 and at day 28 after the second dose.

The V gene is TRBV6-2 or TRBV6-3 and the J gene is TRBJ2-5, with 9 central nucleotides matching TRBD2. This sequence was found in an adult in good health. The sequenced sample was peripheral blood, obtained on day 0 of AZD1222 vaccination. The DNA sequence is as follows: TGTGCCAGCAGTAGGGGCCCAGCGGGAGGGACCCAGTACTTC. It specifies CASSRGPAGGTQYF.